This TCR beta chain is from a study of blood T cells in healthy people across ages. General observations from the study: Strongly correlated with naive T cell percentage was TCR beta diversity.

Every donor contributed about 10 milliliters of peripheral blood by blood draw. Researchers isolated at least 7 million PBMCs per sample. Concerning this clonotype itself: Its antigen is currently unknown.

Alongside a J-beta primer mix, a sample-barcoded 5' primer served in a second PCR lasting about 7 to 12 cycles. TCRdb processed the 5' RACE reads anew with MiXCR; each CDR3 protein has one entry. The data show approximately 940,000 distinct CDR3 sequences, roughly 50% seen once. The receptor comes from a man younger than 40 in good health. Sequenced input: blood.

Here the CDR3 reads CASSVGQGGETQYF. The CDR3 nucleotides are TGTGCCAGCAGTGTCGGACAGGGTGGGGAGACCCAGTACTTC. The V gene is TRBV12-3 or TRBV12-4, the J gene TRBJ2-4; 8 bases fit TRBD1. Judging by the DNA end, TRBJ2-5 fits better; the J call may be wrong. The CDR3 length is 14 residues.